These 21 T cell receptor beta chains originate from one sample sequenced in a study of blood T cell repertoires in COVID-19. Some clones are missing from TCRdb's copy, which holds only in-frame ones; the method was immunoSEQ multiplex PCR. The table lists 80,000 to 100,000 clones, around 81% of them singletons, with about a sixth in the top ten. Source material: peripheral blood. Receptor source: a human donor in a cohort sampled during active COVID-19.

There are a few counts of this clone. The rearrangement uses TRBV28 and TRBJ1-2, with D unclear. The germline gives CDR1 MDHEN, CDR2 SYDVKM. Trimming took 2 bases from V and 6 from J, leaving 10 bases between them. This CDR3 comprises 13 residues. This CDR3 reads CASSLEEMDGYTF. CDR3 in DNA: TGTGCCAGCAGTTTAGAGGAGATGGATGGCTACACCTTC.

The chain links TRBV7-5 to TRBJ2-7; TRBD2 reflects the table's D call only, with no check against the DNA. TRBV7-5 is annotated as a pseudogene. CDR3 size: 16 residues. The CDR3: CARSSCPGLATYEQYF. The CDR3 DNA reads TGTGCCAGAAGCTCCTGTCCAGGACTAGCGACTTACGAGCAGTACTTC.

The chain has TRBV10-1 and TRBJ2-1; 9 bases fit TRBD2. J lost 8 bases, V lost 0 bases, and 5 bases had no gene match. The CDR3 consists of 15 residues. Germline loops: CDR1 WNHNN, CDR2 SYGVQD (reference sequence). The CDR3 sequence: CASSESLAGRYEQFF. For the CDR3, the DNA is TGCGCCAGCAGTGAGTCCCTAGCGGGGCGGTATGAGCAGTTCTTC.

To note about this clone: This could be a read error, since a much larger clone is one nucleotide away. CDR3 in DNA: TGTGCCAGCAGCCCTAGCACAGATACGCAGTATTTT. It is translated as CASSPSTDTQYF. The chain carries TRBV13 and TRBJ2-3, with D uncertain. CDR1 and CDR2 (germline): PRHDT, FYEKMQ (reference sequence). V was clipped by 5 bases and J by 0 bases, with 3 bases between them. CDR3 length: 12 residues.

The V gene is TRBV5-1, the J gene TRBJ2-3; 13 nucleotides align to TRBD2. The V gene end was trimmed by 3 bases and the J gene end by 2 bases; junction bases not matched to a gene: 3. This CDR3 is 16 amino acids long. Germline V gene lookup returns CDR1 SGHRS and CDR2 YFSETQ. The CDR3 reads CASSSGLAGSTDTQYF. CDR3 nucleotide sequence: TGCGCCAGCAGCTCGGGACTAGCGGGGTCCACAGATACGCAGTATTTT.

The chain uses TRBV28 and TRBJ2-1, with 9 bases that match TRBD1. After removal of 3 bases from V and 4 bases from J, the junction contained 16 bases not matched to a gene. CDR1 is MDHEN, CDR2 SYDVKM, per germline. The CDR3 totals 19 residues. Here the CDR3 DNA reads TGTGCCAGCAGTTTCTTTATTCGCGATGGACAGGGGTCGTACAATGAGCAGTTCTTC. It translates to CASSFFIRDGQGSYNEQFF.

This clone was found a few times. The chain uses TRBV7-9 and TRBJ1-3; no reliable D call. With 0 bases removed from V and 4 bases from J, the gap between germline ends came to 10 bases. Looked up from germline, CDR1 is SEHNR and CDR2 is FQNEAQ (reference sequence). The CDR3 runs 15 residues. The CDR3 loop is CASSLAEVDGNTIYF. DNA of the CDR3: TGTGCCAGCAGCTTAGCGGAGGTGGACGGAAACACCATATATTTT.

The chain links TRBV5-5 to TRBJ2-7; 8 bases agree with TRBD1. The V gene's germline CDR1 is SGHKS and CDR2 YYEKEE (reference sequence). Trimming at V came to 2 bases and at J to 3 bases, leaving 7 bases not matched to a gene. The CDR3 spans 15 residues. As DNA, the CDR3 is TGTGCCAGCAGCTTCGGTGGACAGGGTCTCTACGAGCAGTACTTC. Translated: CASSFGGQGLYEQYF.

The table lists this clone with a count of one. The chain carries TRBV19 and TRBJ1-4, with D unresolved. V gave up 3 bases and J gave up 10 bases, with 15 bases separating them. The CDR3 totals 14 residues. Germline lookup yields CDR1 LNHDA and CDR2 SQIVND (reference sequence). The CDR3, as DNA: TGTGCCAGTAGTATCCCGGAGGGAAGAGGAAAACTGTTTTTT. The encoded protein is CASSIPEGRGKLFF.

The chain recombines TRBV7-9 with TRBJ1-1; D is unresolved. There are 12 residues in the CDR3. Per the germline V gene, CDR1 is SEHNR and CDR2 is FQNEAQ (reference sequence). The V and J ends lost 2 bases and 3 bases respectively, with 4 bases between them. In DNA, the CDR3 is TGTGCCAGCAGCTTACATCACACTGAAGCTTTCTTT. This gives the protein CASSLHHTEAFF.

This chain joins TRBV4-1 and TRBJ2-2; TRBD1 agrees at 9 bases. The CDR3 contains 16 residues. Trimming removed 4 bases from V and 3 bases from J; junction bases left unmatched: 6. Looked up from germline, CDR1 is MGHRA and CDR2 is YSYEKL. The DNA of the CDR3 is TGCGCCAGCAGCCGACCGACAGGGGGGGACACCGGGGAGCTGTTTTTT. Translating gives CASSRPTGGDTGELFF.

The gene calls are TRBV6-2 or TRBV6-3 and TRBJ2-7, with D perhaps TRBD1 (6 bases). Germline loops: CDR1 MNHEY, CDR2 SVGEGT. V was cut by 0 bases and J by 3 bases, with 12 bases left in between. The CDR3 totals 15 residues. The DNA of the CDR3 is TGTGCCAGCAGTTACTCCGCGGACAGCTTCTACGAGCAGTACGTC. The encoded protein is CASSYSADSFYEQYV.

J is TRBJ1-2 and V is TRBV18; D remains unclear. Germline CDR1 KGHSH, CDR2 LQKENI. V lost 2 bases, J lost 7 bases, and 8 bases lay in between. The CDR3 is 12 amino acids. CDR3 in DNA: TGTGCCAGCTCACCAACGCGGCCTGGCTACACCTTC. Protein: CASSPTRPGYTF. Full variable domain (rest looked up from reference TRBV18 and TRBJ1-2): NAGVMQNPRHLVRRRGQEARLRCSPMKGHSHVYWYRQLPEEGLKFMVYLQKENIIDESGMPKERFSAEFPKEGPSILRIQQVVRGDSAAYFCASSPTRPGYTFGSGTRLTVV.

The chain is built from TRBV28 and TRBJ1-2, with D possibly being TRBD1 (5 bases). The CDR3 contains 16 residues. V lost 3 bases to trimming and J lost 4 bases, with 18 bases between them. Germline CDR1 is MDHEN and CDR2 is SYDVKM. This chain's CDR3 is CASSLAGESWAYGYTF. The CDR3 DNA sequence: TGTGCCAGCAGTTTGGCGGGGGAGAGTTGGGCCTATGGCTACACCTTC.

The rearrangement joins TRBV2 to TRBJ2-2; unclear D gene. V shed 10 bases and J shed 7 bases, with 7 bases lying between them. This CDR3 contains 10 residues. Germline V gene data show CDR1 as SNHLY and CDR2 as FYNNEI. The CDR3 DNA is TGTGCCATCCTTATCGGGGAGCTGTTTTTT. Translating it yields CAILIGELFF.

This CDR3 reads CASSSSGGGSYNEQFF. The DNA for the CDR3 is TGTGCCAGTAGTTCCAGCGGGGGGGGCTCCTACAATGAGCAGTTCTTC. The chain recombines TRBV19 with TRBJ2-1; 10 bases are shared with TRBD2. Germline values: CDR1 LNHDA, CDR2 SQIVND (reference sequence). The CDR3 length is 16 residues. J lost 0 bases, V lost 5 bases, and 4 bases had no gene match.

V is TRBV9 and J is TRBJ1-6; D gene ambiguous. Trimming cost V 1 base and J 0 bases, with 5 bases left between them. From germline, CDR1 is SGDLS and CDR2 YYNGEE. The CDR3 covers 15 residues. CDR3 sequence: CASSVRDSYNSPLHF. Here the CDR3 DNA reads TGTGCCAGCAGCGTACGGGACTCCTATAATTCACCCCTCCACTTT.

The CDR3 DNA follows: TGTGCCAGTAGTGGATCGGGTTTAGCCTACGAGCAGTACGTC. Its protein is CASSGSGLAYEQYV. The chain recombines TRBV19 with TRBJ2-7, with unresolved D. The V gene's germline CDR1 is LNHDA and CDR2 SQIVND (reference sequence). Trimming left V 5 bases short and J 2 bases short, with 13 bases between. This CDR3 contains 14 residues.

The sample holds one count of this clone. The CDR3 coding sequence is TGTGCCTGGAGTGCACTTCTCATTCGGACAGGGATTAATCAGCCCCAGCATTTT. It translates to CAWSALLIRTGINQPQHF. V and J are TRBV30 and TRBJ1-5; 8 nucleotides align to TRBD1. The CDR3 extends over 18 amino acids. After removal of 1 base from V and 4 bases from J, the junction contained 15 bases not matched to a gene. The V gene's germline CDR1 is GTSNPN and CDR2 SVGIG (reference sequence).

CDR3 in amino acids: CASTLGSGYTF. The CDR3 coding sequence is TGTGCCAGCACTCTCGGGAGTGGCTACACCTTC. The genes are TRBV28 and TRBJ1-2; D is undetermined. Trimming removed 7 bases at V and 7 bases at J, with 10 bases between. Germline CDR1 is MDHEN and CDR2 is SYDVKM. There are 11 residues in the CDR3.

J is TRBJ1-1 and V is TRBV28; a weak D match, TRBD1 (6 bases). V gave up 7 bases and J gave up 5 bases, with 23 bases separating them. The germline V gene encodes CDR1 MDHEN and CDR2 SYDVKM. The CDR3 runs 16 residues. DNA of the CDR3: TGTGCCAGCAACCCCGCAGGGGCCTGGCCGAGGACTGAAGCTTTCTTT. Translated, it gives CASNPAGAWPRTEAFF.